One sample yielded the 22 T cell receptor beta chains listed below, sequenced in a study of T cell repertoires in cytomegalovirus infection. Each CDR3 protein is one row after TCRdb ran MiXCR on the reads. The data show 150,000 to 160,000 distinct CDR3 sequences, around 22% seen once. Sequencing input: PBMCs. The receptors were gathered from a human donor in good health (CMV status not recorded). Some clones in this sample may be carry-over from other donors' samples.

In its sample, this clonotype was seen many times. The rearrangement uses TRBV7-2 and TRBJ2-7, with 8 bases identical to TRBD2. Germline V gene data show CDR1 as SGHTA and CDR2 as FQGNSA. The CDR3 contains 15 residues. The ends lost 0 bases at V and 6 bases at J; junction bases unmatched: 7. CDR3 in DNA: TGTGCCAGCAGCTTAGCGAGCGGGAGACTCTCCGAGCAGTACTTC. Its protein product is CASSLASGRLSEQYF. The whole variable domain, remainder taken from reference TRBV7-2 and TRBJ2-7, is GAGVSQSPSNKVTEKGKDVELRCDPISGHTALYWYRQSLGQGLEFLIYFQGNSAPDKSGLPSDRFSAERTGGSVSTLTIQRTQQEDSAVYLCASSLASGRLSEQYFGPGTRLTVT.

The rearrangement joins TRBV29-1 to TRBJ2-5, with no clear D. V was shortened by 5 bases and J by 2 bases, with 9 bases between the two germline ends. The CDR3 sequence is 12 residues long. Per germline, CDR1 SQVTM and CDR2 ANQGSEA. The CDR3: CSVSQTQETQYF. DNA for the CDR3: TGCAGCGTTAGTCAGACACAAGAGACCCAGTACTTC.

This chain links TRBV23-1 with TRBJ2-7, with D unresolved. TRBV23-1 carries the ORF label, with uncertain function. The CDR3 has 10 amino acids. The germline V and J ends were trimmed by 4 bases and 5 bases, with 3 bases remaining between them. The CDR3 bases are TGCGCCAGCAGTCCCCACGAGCAGTACTTC. It yields the protein CASSPHEQYF.

About this clonotype itself: A much larger clone differs by one base, so this may be a read error. The chain recombines TRBV28 with TRBJ1-5, with 9 bases that match TRBD1. The CDR3 is 15 amino acids. Germline-derived CDR1 and CDR2 are MDHEN and SYDVKM. The V gene end was trimmed by 5 bases and the J gene end by 4 bases; junction bases not matched to a gene: 6. The CDR3 region has the DNA TGTGCCAGCAGTGGACAGGGGACGTCGAATCAGCCCCAGCATTTT. Translating gives CASSGQGTSNQPQHF.

This clonotype was detected once. The chain employs TRBV4-1 and TRBJ1-2, with D possibly TRBD1 on 6 matching bases. The CDR3 loop spans 16 amino acids. The germline V gene has CDR1 MGHRA and CDR2 YSYEKL. With 0 bases removed from V and 6 bases from J, the gap between germline ends came to 17 bases. The CDR3 loop is CASSQDRTVTGDGYTF. CDR3 nucleotide sequence: TGCGCCAGCAGCCAAGATCGGACAGTCACCGGGGATGGCTACACCTTC.

About this clonotype: An end of the junction does not agree with germline; a read error may underlie this. This chain joins TRBV7-9 and TRBJ1-2; D gene ambiguous. The CDR3 loop spans 14 amino acids. Per germline, CDR1 SEHNR and CDR2 FQNEAQ (reference sequence). CDR3 residues: CASCFFPGWDGYTF. The CDR3, as DNA: TGTGCCAGCTGCTTTTTCCCGGGCTGGGATGGCTACACCTTC.

The chain has TRBV19 and TRBJ1-2; D remains ambiguous. The germline V gene has CDR1 LNHDA and CDR2 SQIVND (reference sequence). Trimming took 4 bases from V and 4 from J, leaving 10 bases between them. The CDR3 loop spans 13 amino acids. CDR3 residues: CASSRGPSYGYTF. The DNA of the CDR3 is TGTGCCAGTAGTAGAGGACCAAGCTATGGCTACACCTTC.

This clonotype is medium-sized in the sample. The chain has TRBV7-2 and TRBJ2-1, with D uncertain. Germline loops: CDR1 SGHTA, CDR2 FQGNSA. The V and J ends lost 3 bases and 2 bases respectively, with 2 bases between them. The CDR3 covers 12 residues. CDR3: CASSFTYNEQFF. The CDR3 DNA sequence: TGTGCCAGCAGCTTTACCTACAATGAGCAGTTCTTC.

V usage is TRBV30 and J usage is TRBJ1-1; D gene ambiguous. The CDR3 runs to 14 residues. Trimming removed 1 base from V and 0 bases from J, with 9 bases in between. CDR1 is GTSNPN and CDR2 is SVGIG in the germline V gene (reference sequence). The CDR3, as DNA: TGTGCCTGGAGTGAGGAAGGGTTGAACACTGAAGCTTTCTTT. Encoded protein: CAWSEEGLNTEAFF.

The rearrangement links TRBV28 to TRBJ2-5, with D possibly matching TRBD1 (6 bases). Germline-derived CDR1 and CDR2 are MDHEN and SYDVKM. CDR3 length: 16 residues. V shed 4 bases and J shed 2 bases, with 17 bases lying between them. The CDR3 DNA is TGTGCCAGCAGTTACTTTAGTTCAGGGGATCAAGAGACCCAGTACTTC. Its protein product is CASSYFSSGDQETQYF. The variable domain in full, with the rest retrieved from reference TRBV28 and TRBJ2-5, is DVKVTQSSRYLVKRTGEKVFLECVQDMDHENMFWYRQDPGLGLRLIYFSYDVKMKEKGDIPEGYSVSREKKERFSLILESASTNQTSMYLCASSYFSSGDQETQYFGPGTRLLVL.

There are many counts of this clonotype. This rearrangement joins TRBV5-4 to TRBJ1-1; TRBD1 agrees at 9 bases. The trim removed 3 bases at V and 0 bases at J, leaving 6 bases unmatched. Per the germline V gene, CDR1 is SGHNT and CDR2 is YYREEE (reference sequence). The CDR3 has 16 amino acids. This CDR3 reads CASSSGTGKLNTEAFF. The CDR3 region has the DNA TGTGCCAGCAGCTCCGGGACAGGGAAACTGAACACTGAAGCTTTCTTT.

This clonotype was detected a few times. The V gene is TRBV6-1, the J gene TRBJ2-7; a possible D gene is TRBD1 (6 bases). The germline V and J ends were trimmed by 2 bases and 2 bases, with 13 bases remaining between them. Germline V lookup: CDR1 MNHNS, CDR2 SASEGT. The CDR3 length is 15 residues. The CDR3 reads CASSEQGTVTYEQYF. CDR3 in DNA: TGTGCCAGCAGTGAACAGGGGACGGTAACCTACGAGCAGTACTTC.

The rearrangement uses TRBV27 and TRBJ2-7, with TRBD2 matching over 14 bases. Germline V gene data show CDR1 as MNHEY and CDR2 as SMNVEV (reference sequence). This CDR3 region has 16 residues. With 5 bases clipped from V and 7 bases from J, the junction kept 10 bases outside the gene matches. CDR3 region: CASSLGRTSGRSEQYF. DNA for the CDR3: TGTGCCAGCAGTCTGGGACGGACTAGCGGGAGGTCAGAGCAGTACTTC.

This clonotype has only a few counts. This rearrangement joins TRBV12-3 or TRBV12-4 to TRBJ1-2, with a weak D call TRBD1 (5 bases). The CDR3 consists of 15 residues. V was pared by 6 bases and J by 0 bases, with 14 bases between. CDR3 in DNA: TGTGCCAGCAGCCCTGGGGACCGACCTAACTATGGCTACACCTTC. Its protein product is CASSPGDRPNYGYTF.

The table lists this clonotype with a few counts. This rearrangement joins TRBV28 to TRBJ2-3, with 8 positions matching TRBD2. CDR1 and CDR2 (germline): MDHEN, SYDVKM. Losses at the gene ends were 6 bases for V and 2 bases for J; bases not matched to a gene: 7. This CDR3 contains 15 residues. The CDR3 loop is CASSLGGGYTDTQYF. Here the CDR3 DNA reads TGTGCCAGCAGCCTCGGGGGGGGCTACACAGATACGCAGTATTTT.

This clonotype was picked up many times. The V gene is TRBV7-2, the J gene TRBJ1-6; no reliable D call. The ends were cut back, 0 bases at V and 5 bases at J, with 5 bases in the middle. The CDR3 sequence is 14 residues long. CDR1 and CDR2 (germline): SGHTA, FQGNSA. Written as DNA, the CDR3 is TGTGCCAGCAGCTTAGCTGGAAATAATTCACCCCTCCACTTT. This codes for CASSLAGNNSPLHF.

The rearrangement joins TRBV5-1 to TRBJ2-2; tentative D call: TRBD2 (5 bases). The CDR3 is made up of 15 amino acids. The ends were cut back, 6 bases at V and 8 bases at J, with 20 bases in the middle. Germline CDR1 is SGHRS and CDR2 is YFSETQ. CDR3: CASMDPGRVKGELFF. CDR3 nucleotide sequence: TGCGCCAGCATGGATCCGGGAAGGGTTAAGGGGGAGCTGTTTTTT.

In this sample, this clonotype turned up many times. This rearrangement joins TRBV7-3 to TRBJ2-5; TRBD2 agrees at 8 bases. Germline V gene sequence: CDR1 SGHTA, CDR2 FQGTGA. Unmatched junction bases numbered 4, after V lost 5 bases and J lost 2 bases. CDR3 length equals 14 residues. CDR3 amino acids: CASSIGGGQETQYF. DNA of the CDR3: TGTGCCAGCAGCATCGGGGGGGGGCAAGAGACCCAGTACTTC.

CDR3: CASSEALRTEAFF. The CDR3 region has the DNA TGTGCCAGCAGTGAAGCGCTTCGAACCGAAGCTTTCTTT. The J gene is TRBJ1-1, the V gene TRBV6-1, with unresolved D. The CDR3 loop spans 13 amino acids. Trimming shortened V by 0 bases and J by 8 bases, and 10 bases separated the two germline ends. Germline V CDR1 and CDR2: MNHNS, SASEGT.

This chain uses TRBV20-1 with TRBJ2-7; 8 nucleotides line up with TRBD2. Germline V CDR1 and CDR2: DFQATT, SNEGSKA (reference sequence). V gave up 4 bases and J gave up 0 bases; unmatched junction bases: 2. This CDR3 contains 13 residues. The CDR3, as DNA: TGCAGTGCTATTCGGGGGGGCTCCTACGAGCAGTACTTC. Amino acids: CSAIRGGSYEQYF.

This clonotype appeared a few times. The chain carries TRBV10-3 and TRBJ2-5; D is ambiguous. The germline CDR1 and CDR2 sequences are ENHRY and SYGVKD. Deletions cut 10 bases from V and 0 bases from J, with 6 bases between. This CDR3 comprises 11 residues. Here the CDR3 reads CATQDQETQYF. The CDR3 coding sequence is TGTGCCACCCAGGACCAAGAGACCCAGTACTTC.

This clonotype was observed many times. The chain uses TRBV11-2 and TRBJ1-1, with D maybe TRBD1 (5 bases). Trimming removed 0 bases at V and 1 base at J, with 9 bases between. From germline, CDR1 is SGHAT and CDR2 FQNNGV. CDR3 length: 15 residues. CDR3 loop: CASSLDRRGNTEAFF. The CDR3 nucleotides read TGTGCCAGCAGCTTAGATCGGAGGGGGAACACTGAAGCTTTCTTT.